The clone carrying this T cell receptor beta chain has a handful of counts. Original data processing: Amplification from reference gene primers served as the basis for estimated nucleated cell counts. Measured with immunoSEQ multiplex PCR; TCRdb has only the in-frame clones, and not every one. V and J calls and clone size are as listed in that table; D and trimming were resolved from the DNA. The data contain about 90,000 clones, roughly nine tenths of them singletons. CDR1 KGHSH and CDR2 LQKENI come from the germline V gene. The length of the CDR3 is 14 residues. V lost 3 bases to trimming and J lost 14 bases; unmatched junction nucleotides: 11. The sample originates from a study of blood T cell repertoires in COVID-19. Turning to the study itself: The United States, Italy and Spain provided the acute and convalescent COVID-19 samples.

The sample taken for sequencing was peripheral blood. V is TRBV18 and J is TRBJ1-1, with 11 bases aligning to TRBD1. The origin of this receptor is a human donor with active COVID-19. The donor label of this sample is uncertain. This CDR3 is CASSPLLPGQGGFF. CDR3 bases: TGTGCCAGCTCACCTCTACTTCCGGGACAGGGGGGCTTCTTT. Together with reference TRBV18 and TRBJ1-1, the CDR3 gives the full variable domain: NAGVMQNPRHLVRRRGQEARLRCSPMKGHSHVYWYRQLPEEGLKFMVYLQKENIIDESGMPKERFSAEFPKEGPSILRIQQVVRGDSAAYFCASSPLLPGQGGFFGQGTRLTVV.